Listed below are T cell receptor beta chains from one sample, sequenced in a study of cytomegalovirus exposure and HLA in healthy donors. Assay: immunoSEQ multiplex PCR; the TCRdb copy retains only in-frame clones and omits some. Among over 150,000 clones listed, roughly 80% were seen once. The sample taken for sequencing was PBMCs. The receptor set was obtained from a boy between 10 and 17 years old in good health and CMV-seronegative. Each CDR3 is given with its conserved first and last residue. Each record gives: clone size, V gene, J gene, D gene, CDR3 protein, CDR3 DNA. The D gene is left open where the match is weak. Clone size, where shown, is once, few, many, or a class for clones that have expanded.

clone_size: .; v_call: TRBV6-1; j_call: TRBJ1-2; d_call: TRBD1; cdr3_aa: CASSDHVPRTGNNYGYTF; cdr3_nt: TGTGCCAGCAGTGACCACGTACCACGGACAGGGAATAACTATGGCTACACCTTC
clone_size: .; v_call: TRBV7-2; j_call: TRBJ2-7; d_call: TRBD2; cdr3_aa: CASSLGGGAAYEQYF; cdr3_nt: TGTGCCAGCAGCTTAGGGGGGGGAGCGGCCTACGAGCAGTACTTC
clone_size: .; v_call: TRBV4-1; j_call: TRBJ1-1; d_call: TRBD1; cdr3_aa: CASSQIRPQGPMNTEAFF; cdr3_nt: TGCGCCAGCAGCCAGATACGACCACAGGGGCCCATGAACACTGAAGCTTTCTTT
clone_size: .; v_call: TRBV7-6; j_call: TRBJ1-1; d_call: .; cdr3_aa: CASSLEGGAANTEAFF; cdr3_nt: TGTGCCAGCAGCTTAGAAGGGGGGGCAGCGAACACTGAAGCTTTCTTT
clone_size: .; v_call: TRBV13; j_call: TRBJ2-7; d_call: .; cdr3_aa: CASSLDNEQYF; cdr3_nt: TGTGCCAGCAGCTTAGACAACGAGCAGTACTTC
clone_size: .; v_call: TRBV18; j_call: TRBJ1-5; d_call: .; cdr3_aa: CASSPSGNQPQHF; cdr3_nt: TGTGCCAGCTCACCATCGGGGAATCAGCCCCAGCATTTT
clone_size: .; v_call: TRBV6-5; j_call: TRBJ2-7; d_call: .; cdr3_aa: CASSSSLVTGPGEQYF; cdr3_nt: TGTGCCAGCAGTTCATCATTGGTCACAGGGCCTGGCGAGCAGTACTTC
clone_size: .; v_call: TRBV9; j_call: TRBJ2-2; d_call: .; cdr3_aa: CASGLASTGELFF; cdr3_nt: TGTGCCAGCGGGTTAGCGAGCACCGGGGAGCTGTTTTTT
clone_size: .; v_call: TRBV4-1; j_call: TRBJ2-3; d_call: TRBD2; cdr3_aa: CASSQDPTSGGSTDTQYF; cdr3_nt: TGCGCCAGCAGCCAAGACCCGACTAGCGGGGGGAGCACAGATACGCAGTATTTT
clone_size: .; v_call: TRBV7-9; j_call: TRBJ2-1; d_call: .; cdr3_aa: CASSLGNRYNEQFF; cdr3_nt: TGTGCCAGCAGCTTAGGGAACAGGTACAATGAGCAGTTCTTC
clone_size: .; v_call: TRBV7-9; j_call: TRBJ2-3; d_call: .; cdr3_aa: CASSLASADTQYF; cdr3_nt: TGTGCCAGCAGCTTAGCGTCCGCAGATACGCAGTATTTT
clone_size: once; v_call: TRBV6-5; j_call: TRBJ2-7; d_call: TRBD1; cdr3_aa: CASSSPRDSYYEQYF; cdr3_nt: TGTGCCAGCAGTTCGCCGAGGGACAGCTACTACGAGCAGTACTTC
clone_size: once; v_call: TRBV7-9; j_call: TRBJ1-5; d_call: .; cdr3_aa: CASSLETWPQHF; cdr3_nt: TGTGCCAGCAGCTTAGAGACTTGGCCCCAGCATTTT
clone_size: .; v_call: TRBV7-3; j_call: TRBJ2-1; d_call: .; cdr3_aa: CASSFNLLRSEQFF; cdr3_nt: TGTGCCAGCAGCTTCAACCTATTGAGGTCGGAGCAGTTCTTC
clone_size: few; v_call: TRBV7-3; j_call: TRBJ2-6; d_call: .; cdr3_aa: CASSLRRGPGSGANVLTF; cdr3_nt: TGTGCCAGCAGCTTACGGAGGGGGCCCGGCTCTGGGGCCAACGTCCTGACTTTC
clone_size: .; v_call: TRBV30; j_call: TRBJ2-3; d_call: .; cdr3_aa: CALGFHGKGTQYF; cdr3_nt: TGTGCCCTGGGTTTTCACGGGAAGGGTACGCAGTATTTT
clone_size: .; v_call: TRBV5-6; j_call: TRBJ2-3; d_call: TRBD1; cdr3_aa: CASSFTAGTGNTDTQYF; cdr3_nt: TGTGCCAGCAGCTTTACAGCCGGGACAGGGAACACAGATACGCAGTATTTT
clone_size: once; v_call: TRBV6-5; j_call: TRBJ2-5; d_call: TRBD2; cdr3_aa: CASSPGTSRREQYF; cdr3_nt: TGTGCCAGCAGTCCTGGGACTAGCCGACGAGAGCAGTACTTC
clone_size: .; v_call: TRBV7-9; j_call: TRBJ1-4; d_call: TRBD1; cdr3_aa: CASSSGQGVGKLFF; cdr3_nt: TGTGCCAGCAGCTCCGGACAGGGGGTTGGAAAACTGTTTTTT
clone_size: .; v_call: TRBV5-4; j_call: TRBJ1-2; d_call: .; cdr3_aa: CASSFGEGMDGYTF; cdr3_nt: TGTGCCAGCAGCTTTGGGGAGGGGATGGATGGCTACACCTTC
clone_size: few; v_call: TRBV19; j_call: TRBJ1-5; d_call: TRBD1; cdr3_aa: CASSPGTGGSNQPQHF; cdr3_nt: TGTGCCAGTAGTCCGGGGACAGGTGGAAGCAATCAGCCCCAGCATTTT
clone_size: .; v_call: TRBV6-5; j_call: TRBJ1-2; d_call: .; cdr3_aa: CASSDGYNYGYTF; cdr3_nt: TGTGCCAGCAGTGACGGGTATAACTATGGCTACACCTTC
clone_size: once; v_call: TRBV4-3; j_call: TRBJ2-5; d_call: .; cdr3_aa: CASSRQARETQYF; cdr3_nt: TGCGCCAGCAGCCGACAGGCGAGGGAGACCCAGTACTTC
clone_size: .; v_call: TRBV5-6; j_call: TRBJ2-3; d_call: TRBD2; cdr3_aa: CASSLDTAGGSDTQYF; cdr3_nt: TGTGCCAGCAGCTTGGATACAGCGGGGGGATCAGATACGCAGTATTTT
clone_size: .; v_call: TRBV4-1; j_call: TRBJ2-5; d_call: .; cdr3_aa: CASSQGATETQYF; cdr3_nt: TGCGCCAGCAGCCAGGGGGCCACTGAGACCCAGTACTTC
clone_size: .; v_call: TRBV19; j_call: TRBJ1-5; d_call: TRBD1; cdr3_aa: CASSMEDRGGQPQHF; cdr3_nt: TGTGCCAGTAGTATGGAGGACAGGGGTGGCCAGCCCCAGCATTTT
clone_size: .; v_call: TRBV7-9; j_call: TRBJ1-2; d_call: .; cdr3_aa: CASSSSGGGRDGYTF; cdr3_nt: TGTGCCAGCAGCTCATCGGGGGGGGGTCGGGATGGCTACACCTTC
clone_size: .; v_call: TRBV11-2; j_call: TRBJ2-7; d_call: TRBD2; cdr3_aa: CASSRHLAGGGYEQYF; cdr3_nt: TGTGCCAGCAGCCGCCACTTAGCGGGAGGAGGTTACGAGCAGTACTTC
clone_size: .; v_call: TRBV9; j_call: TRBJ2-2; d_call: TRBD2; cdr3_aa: CASSVSWTSGTRNTGELFF; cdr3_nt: TGTGCCAGCAGCGTATCATGGACTAGCGGGACGAGGAACACCGGGGAGCTGTTTTTT
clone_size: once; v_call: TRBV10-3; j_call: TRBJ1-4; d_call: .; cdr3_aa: CATLEDGNEKLFF; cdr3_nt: TGTGCCACCCTGGAGGACGGTAATGAAAAACTGTTTTTT
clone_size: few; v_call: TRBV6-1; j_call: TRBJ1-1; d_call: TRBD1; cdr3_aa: CASSEGTGRYTEAFF; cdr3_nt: TGTGCCAGCAGTGAAGGGACAGGTCGTTACACTGAAGCTTTCTTT
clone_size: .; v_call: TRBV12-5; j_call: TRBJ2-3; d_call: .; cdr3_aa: CASGFGRGTDTQYF; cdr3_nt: TGTGCTAGTGGTTTCGGCAGGGGCACAGATACGCAGTATTTT
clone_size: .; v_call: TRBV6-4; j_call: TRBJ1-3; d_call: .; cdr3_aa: CASSDSGASGNTIYF; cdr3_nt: TGTGCCAGCAGTGACTCGGGGGCTTCTGGAAACACCATATATTTT
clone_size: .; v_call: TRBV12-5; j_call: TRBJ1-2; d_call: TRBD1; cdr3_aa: CASGFFGQANYGYTF; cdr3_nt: TGTGCTAGTGGTTTCTTCGGACAGGCTAACTATGGCTACACCTTC
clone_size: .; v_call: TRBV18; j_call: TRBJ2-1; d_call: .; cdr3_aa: CASSPPVGGRGEQFF; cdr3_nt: TGTGCCAGCTCACCACCGGTGGGGGGAAGGGGTGAGCAGTTCTTC
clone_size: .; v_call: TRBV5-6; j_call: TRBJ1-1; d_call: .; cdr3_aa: CASKQLNTEAFF; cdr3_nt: TGTGCCAGCAAACAGCTGAACACTGAAGCTTTCTTT
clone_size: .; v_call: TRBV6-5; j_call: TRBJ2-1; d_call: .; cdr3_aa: CASSPGKRDEQFF; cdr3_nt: TGTGCCAGCAGTCCCGGGAAGAGGGATGAGCAGTTCTTC
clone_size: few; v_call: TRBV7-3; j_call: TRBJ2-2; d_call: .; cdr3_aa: CASSPNGGSTGELFF; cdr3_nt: TGTGCCAGCAGCCCTAACGGGGGATCCACCGGGGAGCTGTTTTTT
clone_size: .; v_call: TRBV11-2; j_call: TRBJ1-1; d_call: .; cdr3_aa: CASSFYRYTEAFF; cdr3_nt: TGTGCCAGCAGCTTCTACAGGTACACTGAAGCTTTCTTT
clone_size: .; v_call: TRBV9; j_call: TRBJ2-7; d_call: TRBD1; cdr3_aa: CASSGSGTAGEQYF; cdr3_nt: TGTGCCAGCAGCGGCTCCGGGACAGCAGGCGAGCAGTACTTC
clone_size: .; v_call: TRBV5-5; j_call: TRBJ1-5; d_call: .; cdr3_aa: CASSLAPGQPQHF; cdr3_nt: TGTGCCAGCAGCTTGGCACCAGGTCAGCCCCAGCATTTT